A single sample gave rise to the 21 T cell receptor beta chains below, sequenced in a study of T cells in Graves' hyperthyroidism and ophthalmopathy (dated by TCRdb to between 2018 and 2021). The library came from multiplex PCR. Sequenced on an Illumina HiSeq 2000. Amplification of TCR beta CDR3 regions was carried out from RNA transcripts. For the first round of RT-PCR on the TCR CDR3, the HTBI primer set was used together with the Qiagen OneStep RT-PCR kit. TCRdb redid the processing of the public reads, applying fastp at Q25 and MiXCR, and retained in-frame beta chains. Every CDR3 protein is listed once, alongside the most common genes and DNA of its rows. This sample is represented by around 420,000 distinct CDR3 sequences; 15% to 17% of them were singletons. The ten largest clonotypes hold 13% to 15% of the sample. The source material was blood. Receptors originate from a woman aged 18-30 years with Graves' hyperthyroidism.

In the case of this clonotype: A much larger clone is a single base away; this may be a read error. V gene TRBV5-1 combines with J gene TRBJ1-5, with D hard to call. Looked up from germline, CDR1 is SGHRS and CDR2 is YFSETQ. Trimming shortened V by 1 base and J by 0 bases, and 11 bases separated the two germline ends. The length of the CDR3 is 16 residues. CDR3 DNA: TGCGCCAGCAGCTTGTCAGGCAGTTGTAGCAATCAGCCCCAGCATTTT. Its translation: CASSLSGSCSNQPQHF.

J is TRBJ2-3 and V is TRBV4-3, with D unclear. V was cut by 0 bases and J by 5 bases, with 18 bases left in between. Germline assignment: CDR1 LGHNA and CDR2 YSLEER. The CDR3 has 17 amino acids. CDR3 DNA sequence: TGCGCCAGCAGCCAAGACCCTAGGATGATGGGTTTAGATACGCAGTATTTT. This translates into CASSQDPRMMGLDTQYF.

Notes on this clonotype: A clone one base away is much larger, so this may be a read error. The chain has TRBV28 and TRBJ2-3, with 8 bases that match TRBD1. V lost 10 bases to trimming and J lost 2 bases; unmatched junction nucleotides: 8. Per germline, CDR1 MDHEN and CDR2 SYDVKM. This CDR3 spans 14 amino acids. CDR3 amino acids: CATRRQGSTDTQYF. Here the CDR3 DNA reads TGTGCCACCCGCAGACAGGGGTCCACAGATACGCAGTATTTT.

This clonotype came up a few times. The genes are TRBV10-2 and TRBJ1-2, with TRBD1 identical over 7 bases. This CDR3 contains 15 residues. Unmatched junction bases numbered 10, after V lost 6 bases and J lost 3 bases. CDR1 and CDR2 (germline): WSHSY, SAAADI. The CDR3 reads CASSPGRGRDYGYTF. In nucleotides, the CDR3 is TGCGCCAGCAGCCCGGGAAGGGGGCGTGACTATGGCTACACCTTC.

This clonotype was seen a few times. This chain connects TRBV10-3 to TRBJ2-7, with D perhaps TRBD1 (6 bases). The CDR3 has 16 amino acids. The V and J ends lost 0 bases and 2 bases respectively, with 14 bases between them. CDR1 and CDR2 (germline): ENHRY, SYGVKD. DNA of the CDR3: TGTGCCATCAGTGAGTCTGCGAGGAACAGGGCCTACGAGCAGTACTTC. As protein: CAISESARNRAYEQYF.

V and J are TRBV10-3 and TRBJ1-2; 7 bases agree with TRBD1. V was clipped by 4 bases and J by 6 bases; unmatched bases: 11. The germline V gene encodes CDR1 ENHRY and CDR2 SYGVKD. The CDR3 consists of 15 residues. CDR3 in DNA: TGTGCCATCAGTGTCATGGACGGACAGGCCCATGGCTACACCTTC. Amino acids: CAISVMDGQAHGYTF.

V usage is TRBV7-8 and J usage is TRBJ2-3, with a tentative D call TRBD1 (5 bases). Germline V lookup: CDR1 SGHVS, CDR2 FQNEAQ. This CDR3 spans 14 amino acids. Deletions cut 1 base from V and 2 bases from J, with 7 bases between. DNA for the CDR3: TGTGCCAGCAGCTTAGGACAGACCACAGATACGCAGTATTTT. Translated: CASSLGQTTDTQYF.

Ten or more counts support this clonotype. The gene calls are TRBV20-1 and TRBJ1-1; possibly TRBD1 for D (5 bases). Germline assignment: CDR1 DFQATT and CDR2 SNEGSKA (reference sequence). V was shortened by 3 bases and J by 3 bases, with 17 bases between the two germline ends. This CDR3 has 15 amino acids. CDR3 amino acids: CSARGGEVGDTEAFF. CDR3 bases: TGCAGTGCTAGGGGGGGGGAGGTTGGGGACACTGAAGCTTTCTTT.

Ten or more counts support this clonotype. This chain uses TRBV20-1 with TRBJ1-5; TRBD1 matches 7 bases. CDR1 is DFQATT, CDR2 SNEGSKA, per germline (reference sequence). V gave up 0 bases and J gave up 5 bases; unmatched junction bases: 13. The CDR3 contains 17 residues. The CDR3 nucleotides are TGCAGTGCTAGAGATCCTAGGGCAGGGGGTAACCATCAGCCCCAGCATTTT. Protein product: CSARDPRAGGNHQPQHF.

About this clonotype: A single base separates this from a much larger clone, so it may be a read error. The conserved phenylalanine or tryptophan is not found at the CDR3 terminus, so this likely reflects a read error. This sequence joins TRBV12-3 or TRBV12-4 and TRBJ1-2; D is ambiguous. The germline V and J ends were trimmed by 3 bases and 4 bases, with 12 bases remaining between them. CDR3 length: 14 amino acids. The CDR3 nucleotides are TGTGCCAGCAGTTTGGGCAAGTTGGTCTATGGCTACACCTCC. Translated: CASSLGKLVYGYTS.

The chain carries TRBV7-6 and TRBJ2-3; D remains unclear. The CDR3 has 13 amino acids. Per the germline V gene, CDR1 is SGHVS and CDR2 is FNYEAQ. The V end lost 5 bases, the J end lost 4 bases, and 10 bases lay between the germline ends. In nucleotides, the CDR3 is TGTGCCAGCAGCCCCCTAGTTCCAGATACGCAGTATTTT. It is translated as CASSPLVPDTQYF.

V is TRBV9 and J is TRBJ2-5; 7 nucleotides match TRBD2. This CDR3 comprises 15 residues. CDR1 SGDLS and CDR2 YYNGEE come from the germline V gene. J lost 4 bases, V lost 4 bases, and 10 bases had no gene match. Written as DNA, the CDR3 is TGTGCCAGCAGCACCGGAGCGGGATTCGGAGAGACCCAGTACTTC. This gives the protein CASSTGAGFGETQYF.

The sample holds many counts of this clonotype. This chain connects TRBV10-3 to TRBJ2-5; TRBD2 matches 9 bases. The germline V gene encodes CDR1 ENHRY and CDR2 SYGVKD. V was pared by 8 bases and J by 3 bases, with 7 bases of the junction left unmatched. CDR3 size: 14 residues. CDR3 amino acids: CAIGIAGVEETQYF. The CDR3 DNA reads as TGTGCCATCGGCATAGCGGGAGTCGAAGAGACCCAGTACTTC.

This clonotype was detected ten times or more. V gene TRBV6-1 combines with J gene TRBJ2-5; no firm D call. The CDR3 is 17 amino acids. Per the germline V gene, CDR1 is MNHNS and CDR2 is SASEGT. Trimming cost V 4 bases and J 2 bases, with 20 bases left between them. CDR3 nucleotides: TGTGCCAGCAGTGCACTTAACAGATACTCGATTCAAGAGACCCAGTACTTC. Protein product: CASSALNRYSIQETQYF.

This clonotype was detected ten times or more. CDR3 region: CASSEYTEAFF. CDR3 nucleotides: TGTGCCAGCTCCGAATACACTGAAGCTTTCTTT. The gene calls are TRBV11-2 and TRBJ1-1; D is unclear. The CDR3 is 11 amino acids. Per the germline V gene, CDR1 is SGHAT and CDR2 is FQNNGV. V shed 8 bases and J shed 3 bases, with 7 bases lying between them.

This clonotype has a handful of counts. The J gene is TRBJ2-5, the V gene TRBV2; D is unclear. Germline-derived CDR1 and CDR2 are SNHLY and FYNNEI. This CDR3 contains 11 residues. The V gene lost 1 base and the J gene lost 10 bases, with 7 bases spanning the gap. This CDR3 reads CASSEVQIQYF. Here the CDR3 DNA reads TGTGCCAGCAGTGAAGTTCAGATCCAGTACTTC. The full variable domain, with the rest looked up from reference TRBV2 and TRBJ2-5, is EPEVTQTPSHQVTQMGQEVILRCVPISNHLYFYWYRQILGQKVEFLVSFYNNEISEKSEIFDDQFSVERPDGSNFTLKIRSTKLEDSAMYFCASSEVQIQYFGPGTRLLVL.

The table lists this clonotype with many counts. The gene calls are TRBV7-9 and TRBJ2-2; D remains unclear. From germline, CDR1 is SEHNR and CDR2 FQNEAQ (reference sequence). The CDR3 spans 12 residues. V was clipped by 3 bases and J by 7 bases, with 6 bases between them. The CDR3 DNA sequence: TGTGCCAGCAGCTTCGAAGGCGGGGAGCTGTTTTTT. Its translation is CASSFEGGELFF.

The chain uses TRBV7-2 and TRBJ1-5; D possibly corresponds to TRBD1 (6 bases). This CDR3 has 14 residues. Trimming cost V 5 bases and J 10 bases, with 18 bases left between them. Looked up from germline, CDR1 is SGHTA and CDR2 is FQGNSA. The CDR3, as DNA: TGTGCCAGCAGCCCAGAGCCGGGGGGCCGCCCCCAGCATTTT. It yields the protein CASSPEPGGRPQHF.

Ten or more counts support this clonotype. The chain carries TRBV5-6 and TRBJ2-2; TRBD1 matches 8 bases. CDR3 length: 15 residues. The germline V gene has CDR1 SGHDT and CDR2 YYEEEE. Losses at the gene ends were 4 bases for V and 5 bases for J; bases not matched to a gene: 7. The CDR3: CASSPGQGMTGELFF. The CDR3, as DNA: TGTGCCAGCAGCCCAGGACAGGGAATGACCGGGGAGCTGTTTTTT.

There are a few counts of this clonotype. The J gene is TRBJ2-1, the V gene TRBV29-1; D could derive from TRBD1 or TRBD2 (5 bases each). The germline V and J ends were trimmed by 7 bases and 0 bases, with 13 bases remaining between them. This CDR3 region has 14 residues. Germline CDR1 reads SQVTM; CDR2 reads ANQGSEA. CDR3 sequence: CSGTPGSSYNEQFF. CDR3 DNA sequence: TGCAGCGGGACCCCAGGGAGCTCCTACAATGAGCAGTTCTTC.

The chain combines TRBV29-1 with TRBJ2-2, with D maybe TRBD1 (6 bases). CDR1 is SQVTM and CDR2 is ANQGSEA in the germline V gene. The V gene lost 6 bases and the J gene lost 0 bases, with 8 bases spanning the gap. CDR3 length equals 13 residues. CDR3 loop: CSVGDTNTGELFF. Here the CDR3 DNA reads TGCAGCGTCGGGGACACGAACACCGGGGAGCTGTTTTTT.